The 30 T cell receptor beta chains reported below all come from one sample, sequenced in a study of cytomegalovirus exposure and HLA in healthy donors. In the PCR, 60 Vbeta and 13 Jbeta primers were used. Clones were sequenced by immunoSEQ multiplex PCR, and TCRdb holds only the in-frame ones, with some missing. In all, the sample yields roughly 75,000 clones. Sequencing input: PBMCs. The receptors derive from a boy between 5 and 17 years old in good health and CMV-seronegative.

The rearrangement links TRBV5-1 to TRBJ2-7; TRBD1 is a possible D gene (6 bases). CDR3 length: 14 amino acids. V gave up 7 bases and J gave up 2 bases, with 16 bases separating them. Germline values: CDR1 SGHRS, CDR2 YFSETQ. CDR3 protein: CASAVGASAYEQYF. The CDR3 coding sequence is TGCGCCAGCGCCGTGGGGGCCAGCGCCTACGAGCAGTACTTC. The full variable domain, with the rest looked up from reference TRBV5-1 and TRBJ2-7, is KAGVTQTPRYLIKTRGQQVTLSCSPISGHRSVSWYQQTPGQGLQFLFEYFSETQRNKGNFPGRFSGRQFSNSRSEMNVSTLELGDSALYLCASAVGASAYEQYFGPGTRLTVT.

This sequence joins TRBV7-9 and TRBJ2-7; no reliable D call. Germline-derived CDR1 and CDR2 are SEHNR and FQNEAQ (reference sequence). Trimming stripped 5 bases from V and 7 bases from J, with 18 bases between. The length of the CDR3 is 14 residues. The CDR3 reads CASSPQTDREEQYF. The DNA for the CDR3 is TGTGCCAGCAGCCCACAGACCGACCGAGAGGAGCAGTACTTC.

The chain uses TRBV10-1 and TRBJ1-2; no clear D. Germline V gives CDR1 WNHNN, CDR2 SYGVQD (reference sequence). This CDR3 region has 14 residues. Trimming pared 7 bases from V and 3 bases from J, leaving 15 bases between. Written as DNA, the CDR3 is TGCGCCAGCACGCCTCTTGCGCCCTACTATGGCTACACCTTC. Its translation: CASTPLAPYYGYTF.

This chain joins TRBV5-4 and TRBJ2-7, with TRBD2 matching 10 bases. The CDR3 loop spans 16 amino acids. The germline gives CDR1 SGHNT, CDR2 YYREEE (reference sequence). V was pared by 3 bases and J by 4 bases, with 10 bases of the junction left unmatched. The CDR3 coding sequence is TGTGCCAGCAGCTCGAAGCGGGAGGGCCGGGAGTACGAGCAGTACTTC. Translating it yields CASSSKREGREYEQYF.

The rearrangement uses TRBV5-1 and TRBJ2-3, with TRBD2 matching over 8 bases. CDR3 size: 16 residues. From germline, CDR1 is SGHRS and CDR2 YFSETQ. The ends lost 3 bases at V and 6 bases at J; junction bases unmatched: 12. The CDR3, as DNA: TGCGCCAGCAGCTGGGCATCCGGGACTAGTGGGGATACGCAGTATTTT. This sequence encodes CASSWASGTSGDTQYF.

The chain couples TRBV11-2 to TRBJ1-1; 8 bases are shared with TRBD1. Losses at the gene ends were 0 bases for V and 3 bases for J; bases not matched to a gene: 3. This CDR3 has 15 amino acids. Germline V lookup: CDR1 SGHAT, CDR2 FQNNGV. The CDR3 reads CASSLEDRDDTEAFF. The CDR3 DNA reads TGTGCCAGCAGCTTAGAGGACAGGGACGACACTGAAGCTTTCTTT.

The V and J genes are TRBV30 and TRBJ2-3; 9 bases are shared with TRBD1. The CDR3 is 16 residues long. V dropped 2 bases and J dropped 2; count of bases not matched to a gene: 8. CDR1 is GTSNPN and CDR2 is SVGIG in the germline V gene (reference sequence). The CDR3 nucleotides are TGTGCCTGGAGTACCCCGGGACAGGGAGTCACAGATACGCAGTATTTT. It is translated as CAWSTPGQGVTDTQYF.

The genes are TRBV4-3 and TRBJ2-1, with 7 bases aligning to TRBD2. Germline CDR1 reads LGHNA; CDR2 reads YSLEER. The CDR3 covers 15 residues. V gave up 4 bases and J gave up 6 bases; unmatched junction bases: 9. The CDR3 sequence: CASSLGLAETNEQFF. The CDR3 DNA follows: TGCGCCAGCAGCCTCGGGCTAGCGGAGACCAATGAGCAGTTCTTC.

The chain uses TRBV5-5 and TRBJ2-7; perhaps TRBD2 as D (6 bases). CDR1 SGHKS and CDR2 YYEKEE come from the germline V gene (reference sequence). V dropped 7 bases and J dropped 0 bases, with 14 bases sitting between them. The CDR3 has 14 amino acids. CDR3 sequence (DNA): TGTGCCAGCGGGGCTGGGGGGAGCTCCTACGAGCAGTACTTC. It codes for CASGAGGSSYEQYF.

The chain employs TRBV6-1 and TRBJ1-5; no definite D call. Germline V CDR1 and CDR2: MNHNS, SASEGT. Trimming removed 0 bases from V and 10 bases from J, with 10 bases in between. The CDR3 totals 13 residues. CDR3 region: CASSEARRGPQHF. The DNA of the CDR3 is TGTGCCAGCAGTGAAGCGCGAAGAGGCCCCCAGCATTTT.

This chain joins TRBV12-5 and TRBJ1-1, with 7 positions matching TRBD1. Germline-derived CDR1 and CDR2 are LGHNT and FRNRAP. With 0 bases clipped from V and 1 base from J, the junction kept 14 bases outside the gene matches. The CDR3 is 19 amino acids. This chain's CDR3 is CASGLVQKGTVVGNTEAFF. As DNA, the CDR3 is TGTGCTAGTGGTTTGGTACAAAAAGGGACAGTGGTAGGGAACACTGAAGCTTTCTTT.

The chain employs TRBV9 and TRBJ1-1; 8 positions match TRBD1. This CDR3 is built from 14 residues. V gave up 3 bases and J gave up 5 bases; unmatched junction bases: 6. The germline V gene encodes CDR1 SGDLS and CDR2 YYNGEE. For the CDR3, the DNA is TGTGCCAGCAGCGCAGTACAGGGGGGGACTGAAGCTTTCTTT. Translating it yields CASSAVQGGTEAFF.

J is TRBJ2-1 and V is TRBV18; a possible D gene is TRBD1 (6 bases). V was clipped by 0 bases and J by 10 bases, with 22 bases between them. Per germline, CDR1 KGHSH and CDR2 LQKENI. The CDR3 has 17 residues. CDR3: CASSPPSGQGWGAEQFF. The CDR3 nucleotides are TGTGCCAGCTCACCACCGTCGGGGCAGGGGTGGGGAGCCGAGCAGTTCTTC.

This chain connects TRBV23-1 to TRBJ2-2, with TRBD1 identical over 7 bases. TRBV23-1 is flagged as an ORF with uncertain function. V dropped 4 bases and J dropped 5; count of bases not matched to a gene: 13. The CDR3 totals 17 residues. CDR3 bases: TGCGCCAGCAGTCGACCAGCAGGGGGAATGGTTACCGGGGAGCTGTTTTTT. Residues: CASSRPAGGMVTGELFF.

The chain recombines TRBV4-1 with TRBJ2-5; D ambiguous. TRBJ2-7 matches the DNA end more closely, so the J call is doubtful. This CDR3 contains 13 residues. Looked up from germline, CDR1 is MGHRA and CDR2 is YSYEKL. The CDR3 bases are TGCGCCAGCAGCCAAGTAACCGTCTACGAGCAGTACTTC. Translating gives CASSQVTVYEQYF.

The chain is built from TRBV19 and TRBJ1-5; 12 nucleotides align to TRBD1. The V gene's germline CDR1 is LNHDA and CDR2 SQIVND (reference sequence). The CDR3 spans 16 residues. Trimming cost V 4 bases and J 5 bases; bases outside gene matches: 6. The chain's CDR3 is CASSTSGTGGYQPQHF. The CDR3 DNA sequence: TGTGCCAGTAGTACCTCCGGGACAGGGGGCTATCAGCCCCAGCATTTT.

The CDR3 loop is CASSLAEGLTEAFF. As DNA, the CDR3 is TGCGCCAGCAGCTTGGCCGAGGGATTGACTGAAGCTTTCTTT. The chain recombines TRBV5-1 with TRBJ1-1, with D unclear. Germline lookup yields CDR1 SGHRS and CDR2 YFSETQ. This CDR3 has 14 residues. V gave up 0 bases and J gave up 5 bases, with 11 bases separating them.

CDR3 in DNA: TGTGCCAGCAGTGAAGTAGGCCAGGGATCGACTGAAGCTTTCTTT. As protein: CASSEVGQGSTEAFF. The chain recombines TRBV2 with TRBJ1-1; the D gene is possibly TRBD1 (5 bases). The CDR3 sequence is 15 residues long. Trimming removed 1 base from V and 5 bases from J, with 14 bases in between. Germline V gene sequence: CDR1 SNHLY, CDR2 FYNNEI.

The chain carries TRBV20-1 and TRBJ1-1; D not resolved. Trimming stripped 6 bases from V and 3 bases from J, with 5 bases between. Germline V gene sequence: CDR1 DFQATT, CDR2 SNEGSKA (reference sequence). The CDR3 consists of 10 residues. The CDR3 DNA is TGCAGTGCAGCTGACACTGAAGCTTTCTTT. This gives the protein CSAADTEAFF.

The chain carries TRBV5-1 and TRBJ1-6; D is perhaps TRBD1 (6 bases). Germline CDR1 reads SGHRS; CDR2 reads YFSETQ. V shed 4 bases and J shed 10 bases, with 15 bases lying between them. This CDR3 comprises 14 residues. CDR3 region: CASSLGKGESPLHF. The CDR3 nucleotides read TGCGCCAGCAGCCTGGGGAAGGGGGAATCACCCCTCCACTTT.

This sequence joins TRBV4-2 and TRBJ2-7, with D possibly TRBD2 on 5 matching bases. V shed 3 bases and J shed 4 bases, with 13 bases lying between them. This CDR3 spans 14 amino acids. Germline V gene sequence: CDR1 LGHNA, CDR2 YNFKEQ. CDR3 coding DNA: TGTGCCAGCAGCCAGGCCCCATGGGAGTACGAGCAGTACTTC. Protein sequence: CASSQAPWEYEQYF.

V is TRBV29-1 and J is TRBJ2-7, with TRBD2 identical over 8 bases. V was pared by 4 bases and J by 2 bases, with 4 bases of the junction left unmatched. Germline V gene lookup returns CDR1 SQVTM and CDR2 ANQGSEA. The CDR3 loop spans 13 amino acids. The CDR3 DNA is TGCAGCGTTGTGGGGACTAGTACCTACGAGCAGTACTTC. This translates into CSVVGTSTYEQYF.

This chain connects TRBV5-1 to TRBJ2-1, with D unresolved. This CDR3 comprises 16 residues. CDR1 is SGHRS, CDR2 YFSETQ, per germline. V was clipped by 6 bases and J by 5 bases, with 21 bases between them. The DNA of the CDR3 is TGCGCCAGCAAGTTCGAGGCGGCGCCTCTTCACAATGAGCAGTTCTTC. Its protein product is CASKFEAAPLHNEQFF.

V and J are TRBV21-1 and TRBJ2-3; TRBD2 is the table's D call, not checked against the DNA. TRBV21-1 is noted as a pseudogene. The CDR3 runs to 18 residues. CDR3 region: CASSARGSVAGVTDTQYF. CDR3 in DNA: TGTGCCAGCAGCGCCCGAGGATCGGTAGCGGGGGTTACAGATACGCAGTATTTT.

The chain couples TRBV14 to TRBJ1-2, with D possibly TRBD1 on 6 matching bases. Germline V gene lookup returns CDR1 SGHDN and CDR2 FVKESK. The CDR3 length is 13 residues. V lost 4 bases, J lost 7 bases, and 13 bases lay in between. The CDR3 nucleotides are TGTGCCAGCAGCCTCAGACAGGCAGGTGGCTACACCTTC. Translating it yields CASSLRQAGGYTF.

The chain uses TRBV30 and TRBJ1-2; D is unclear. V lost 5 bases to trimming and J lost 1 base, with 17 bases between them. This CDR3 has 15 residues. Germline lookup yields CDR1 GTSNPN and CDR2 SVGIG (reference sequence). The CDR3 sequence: CAWGPPRAFNYGYTF. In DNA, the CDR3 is TGTGCCTGGGGACCACCGAGGGCTTTTAACTATGGCTACACCTTC.

CDR3 nucleotide sequence: TGTGCCTGGAGTGTTGCTTCGGGGGACACCGGGGAGCTGTTTTTT. This gives the protein CAWSVASGDTGELFF. The gene calls are TRBV30 and TRBJ2-2; a weak D match, TRBD2 (6 bases). CDR1 is GTSNPN and CDR2 is SVGIG in the germline V gene (reference sequence). This CDR3 is built from 15 residues. The germline V and J ends were trimmed by 0 bases and 3 bases, with 11 bases remaining between them.

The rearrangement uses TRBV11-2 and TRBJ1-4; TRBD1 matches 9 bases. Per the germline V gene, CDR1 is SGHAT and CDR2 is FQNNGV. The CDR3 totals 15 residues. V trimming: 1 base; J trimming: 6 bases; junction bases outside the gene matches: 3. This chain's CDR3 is CASSLGDRDYEKLFF. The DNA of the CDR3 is TGTGCCAGCAGCTTAGGGGACAGGGATTATGAAAAACTGTTTTTT. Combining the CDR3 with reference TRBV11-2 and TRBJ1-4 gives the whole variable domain EAGVAQSPRYKIIEKRQSVAFWCNPISGHATLYWYQQILGQGPKLLIQFQNNGVVDDSQLPKDRFSAERLKGVDSTLKIQPAKLEDSAVYLCASSLGDRDYEKLFFGSGTQLSVL.

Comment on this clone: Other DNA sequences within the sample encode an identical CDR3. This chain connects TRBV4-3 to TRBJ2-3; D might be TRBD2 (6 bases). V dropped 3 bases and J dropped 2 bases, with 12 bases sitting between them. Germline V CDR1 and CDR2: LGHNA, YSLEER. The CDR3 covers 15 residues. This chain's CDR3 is CASSHFGGVTDTQYF. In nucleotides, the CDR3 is TGCGCCAGCAGCCACTTTGGCGGGGTCACAGATACGCAGTATTTT.

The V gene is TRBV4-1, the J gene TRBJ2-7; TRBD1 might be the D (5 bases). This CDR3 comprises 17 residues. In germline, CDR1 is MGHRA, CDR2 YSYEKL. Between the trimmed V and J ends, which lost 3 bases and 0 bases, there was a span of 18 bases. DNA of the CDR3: TGCGCCAGCAGCCAGGCCGGATGGGGCGGACGCTCCTACGAGCAGTACTTC. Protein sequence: CASSQAGWGGRSYEQYF.